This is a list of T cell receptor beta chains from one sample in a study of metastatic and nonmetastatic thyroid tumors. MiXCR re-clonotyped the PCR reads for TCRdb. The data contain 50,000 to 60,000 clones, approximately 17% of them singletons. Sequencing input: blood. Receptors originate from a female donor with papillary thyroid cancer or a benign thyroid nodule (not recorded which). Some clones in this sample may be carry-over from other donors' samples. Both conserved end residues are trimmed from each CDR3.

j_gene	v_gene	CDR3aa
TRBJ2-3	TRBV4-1	ASSQVAGRDTDTQY
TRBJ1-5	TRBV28	ASSLLSTVNQPQH
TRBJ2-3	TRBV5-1	ASSSLTDTQY
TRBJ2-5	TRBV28	ASSDRAQETQY
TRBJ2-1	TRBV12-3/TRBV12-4	AGSLLAGGPLEQF
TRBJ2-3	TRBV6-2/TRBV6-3	ASSYSGCYTQY
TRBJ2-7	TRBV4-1	ASRRSSGLGSYEQY
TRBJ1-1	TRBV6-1	AKGQGPLGAF
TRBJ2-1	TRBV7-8	ASSVYNEQF
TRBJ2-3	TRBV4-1	ASSQDKRATDTQY
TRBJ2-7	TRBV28	ASSSTYRDMSYEQY
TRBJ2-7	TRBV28	ASSWGTPTYEQY
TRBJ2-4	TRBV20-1	SARVGRGQGKKNIQY
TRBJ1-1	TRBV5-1	ARDGYTEAF
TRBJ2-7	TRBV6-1	AITWTAEHY
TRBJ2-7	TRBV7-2	ASGSDRGDEQY
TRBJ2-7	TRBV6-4	ASSDDRRKNEQY
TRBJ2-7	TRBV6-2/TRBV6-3	ASIYRGLRSYEQY
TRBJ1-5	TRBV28	AGTAHSGQPQH
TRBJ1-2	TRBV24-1	ATSDPGQKANYGYT
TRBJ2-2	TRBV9	ASSVGSPLNTGELF
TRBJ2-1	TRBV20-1	SARDLAGGYNEQF
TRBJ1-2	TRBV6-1	ASTLSGGNYGYT
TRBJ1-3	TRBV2	ASSAGRGHSVNTIY
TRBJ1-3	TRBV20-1	SARRQGSGNTIY
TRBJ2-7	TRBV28	ASHQWGQSVYEQY
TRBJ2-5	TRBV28	ASRPTGKETQY
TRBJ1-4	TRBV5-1	ASSLAPRGGEKLF
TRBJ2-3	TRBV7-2	ASSTGTGSDTQY
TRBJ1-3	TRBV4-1	ASSQEQYGNTIY
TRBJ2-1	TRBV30	AWDPLAAYNEQF
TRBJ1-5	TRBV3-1	ASSQEASNNQPQH
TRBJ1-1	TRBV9	ASSVGDGGPEAF
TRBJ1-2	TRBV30	AWSPPLVVRRGYT
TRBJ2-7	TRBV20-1	SAPPASSYEQY
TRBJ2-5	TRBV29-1	SVEPWSGENQETQY
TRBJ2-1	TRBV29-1	SVEFGSTSSRSDEQF
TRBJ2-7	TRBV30	AWSEWTSSREQY
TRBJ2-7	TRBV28	ASSPRLAGMYEQY
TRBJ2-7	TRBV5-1	ASILLVLASYEQY
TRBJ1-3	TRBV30	AGSPSTASGGTIY
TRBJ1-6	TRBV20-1	SARDRSRRQGNSPLH
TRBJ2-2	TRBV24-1	ATSDRYGELF
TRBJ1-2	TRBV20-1	SARPPPPAGRSYGYT
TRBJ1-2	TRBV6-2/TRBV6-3	ASTDHHYGYT
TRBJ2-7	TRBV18	ASSPTSGFSLAY
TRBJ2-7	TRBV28	ASSIPSGESSYEQY
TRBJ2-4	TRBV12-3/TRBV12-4	ASSPGTGQITWEEF
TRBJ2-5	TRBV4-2	ASSPALGGLQETQY
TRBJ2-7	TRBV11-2	ASSKMGGSEQY
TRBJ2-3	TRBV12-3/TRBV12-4	ASSSGLAGGDTQY
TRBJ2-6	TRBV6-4	ASSDTTGVGANVLT
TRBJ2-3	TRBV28	ASSSPLERVTSTDTQY
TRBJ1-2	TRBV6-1	ASARAVEANYGYT